The text below deals with one T cell receptor beta chain. Profiled with immunoSEQ multiplex PCR; TCRdb holds only in-frame clones, not every one. The table shows around 220,000 clones, with around 80% occurring only once. V lost 4 bases, J lost 2 bases, and 11 bases lay in between. The CDR3 extends over 14 amino acids. CDR1 and CDR2 from the germline V gene are GTSNPN and SVGIG (reference sequence). This specimen comes from a study of blood T cell repertoires in COVID-19. Study at large: PBMCs, B-cell-depleted T cells, or T cells provided the cDNA or gDNA that made up the material.

The source of this sequence is a human donor in a cohort sampled during active COVID-19. The specimen sequenced was peripheral blood. The V gene is TRBV30, the J gene TRBJ2-2, with D possibly matching TRBD1 (6 bases). CDR3 bases: TGTGCCTGGAACAGGGACCCTAACACCGGGGAGCTGTTTTTT. It codes for CAWNRDPNTGELFF.